The 24 T cell receptor beta chains in this list originate from one sample, sequenced in a study of shared T cell receptors in the human thymus. TCRdb keeps only in-frame clones here, not all; method: immunoSEQ multiplex PCR. The sample lists hundreds of thousands of clones, around 87% occurring once. The sample also formed part of further work on human thymus T cells.

Sequencing used thymocytes. The receptors were gathered from a boy under three years old with a congenital heart defect.

V is TRBV28 and J is TRBJ1-4; the match to TRBD1 covers 10 bases. V gave up 6 bases and J gave up 6 bases; unmatched junction bases: 10. CDR3 length equals 16 residues. The germline V gene encodes CDR1 MDHEN and CDR2 SYDVKM. The CDR3: CASSWDRGRSYEKLFF. The CDR3 DNA is TGTGCCAGCAGCTGGGACAGGGGAAGGTCGTATGAAAAACTGTTTTTT.

This sequence joins TRBV2 and TRBJ2-1; unclear D gene. Per the germline V gene, CDR1 is SNHLY and CDR2 is FYNNEI. The germline V and J ends were trimmed by 2 bases and 10 bases, with 12 bases remaining between them. The CDR3 runs to 13 residues. CDR3: CASSEWLILEQFF. The CDR3 nucleotides are TGTGCCAGCAGTGAATGGCTAATACTAGAGCAGTTCTTC.

The chain employs TRBV4-3 and TRBJ1-5; tentative D call: TRBD1 (6 bases). The CDR3 loop spans 16 amino acids. Germline CDR1 reads LGHNA; CDR2 reads YSLEER. Trimming shortened V by 1 base and J by 1 base, and 11 bases separated the two germline ends. CDR3 DNA sequence: TGCGCCAGCAGCCAAGTACAGGGAAGGAGCAATCAGCCCCAGCATTTT. Encoded protein: CASSQVQGRSNQPQHF.

The J gene is TRBJ2-7, the V gene TRBV30; D ambiguous. Germline lookup yields CDR1 GTSNPN and CDR2 SVGIG (reference sequence). Trimming removed 3 bases at V and 5 bases at J, with 29 bases between. The CDR3 has 18 residues. In nucleotides, the CDR3 is TGTGCCTGGAGCTCCTTTCTGCCCCGGTCTAGGATCATCCACGAGCAGTACTTC. Protein product: CAWSSFLPRSRIIHEQYF. Full variable domain (missing parts from reference TRBV30 and TRBJ2-7): SQTIHQWPATLVQPVGSPLSLECTVEGTSNPNLYWYRQAAGRGLQLLFYSVGIGQISSEVPQNLSASRPQDRQFILSSKKLLLSDSGFYLCAWSSFLPRSRIIHEQYFGPGTRLTVT.

This chain links TRBV28 with TRBJ2-5; 10 positions match TRBD2. This CDR3 has 16 residues. Germline V CDR1 and CDR2: MDHEN, SYDVKM. V trimming: 4 bases; J trimming: 6 bases; junction bases outside the gene matches: 11. The chain's CDR3 is CASSSQNLAGGKTQYF. The CDR3 bases are TGTGCCAGCAGTTCCCAGAATTTAGCGGGGGGAAAGACCCAGTACTTC.

The chain combines TRBV4-3 with TRBJ2-7, with D perhaps TRBD1 (6 bases). Germline assignment: CDR1 LGHNA and CDR2 YSLEER. This CDR3 is 15 amino acids long. Deletions cut 4 bases from V and 3 bases from J, with 16 bases between. CDR3 DNA: TGCGCCAGCAGCCCCAACACAGGGATCCTCTACGAGCAGTACTTC. Amino acid sequence: CASSPNTGILYEQYF.

The chain has TRBV25-1 and TRBJ1-1; D might be TRBD1 (6 bases). This CDR3 has 18 residues. CDR1 and CDR2 (germline): MGHDK, SYGVNS. Deletions cut 5 bases from V and 3 bases from J, with 25 bases between. CDR3 loop: CASSPWGRGVFWDTEAFF. The CDR3, as DNA: TGTGCCAGCAGTCCCTGGGGGAGGGGGGTCTTTTGGGACACTGAAGCTTTCTTT.

The V call is TRBV7-8, the J call TRBJ1-2; D may be TRBD1 (5 bases). The CDR3 runs 15 residues. Trimming shortened V by 0 bases and J by 5 bases, and 13 bases separated the two germline ends. Per germline, CDR1 SGHVS and CDR2 FQNEAQ. As DNA, the CDR3 is TGTGCCAGCAGCTTAGCGCATCCAGGGAAGTATGGCTACACCTTC. This gives the protein CASSLAHPGKYGYTF. Looking up the rest from reference TRBV7-8 and TRBJ1-2 gives the full variable domain: GAGVSQSPRYKVAKRGQDVALRCDPISGHVSLFWYQQALGQGPEFLTYFQNEAQLDKSGLPSDRFFAERPEGSVSTLKIQRTQQEDSAVYLCASSLAHPGKYGYTFGSGTRLTVV.

This clone was seen a few times. The chain recombines TRBV10-3 with TRBJ1-3; no definite D call. CDR1 ENHRY and CDR2 SYGVKD come from the germline V gene. The CDR3 length is 15 residues. The V gene lost 7 bases and the J gene lost 0 bases, with 13 bases spanning the gap. The CDR3 loop is CAINWAPNSGNTIYF. The CDR3 nucleotides are TGTGCCATCAATTGGGCCCCTAACTCTGGAAACACCATATATTTT.

This rearrangement joins TRBV19 to TRBJ2-2, with 12 bases aligning to TRBD1. This CDR3 is 20 amino acids long. CDR1 is LNHDA, CDR2 SQIVND, per germline (reference sequence). Germline trimming cut 7 bases from V and 2 bases from J; bases unmatched to any gene: 17. Here the CDR3 reads CASTLSPGQGARPNTGELFF. The CDR3 DNA is TGTGCCAGTACTTTATCCCCGGGACAGGGGGCGCGGCCAAACACCGGGGAGCTGTTTTTT.

The CDR3 protein is CAISVKREPGDTQYF. CDR3 nucleotide sequence: TGTGCCATCAGTGTAAAGCGGGAGCCGGGAGATACGCAGTATTTT. The genes are TRBV10-3 and TRBJ2-3, with 8 nucleotides matching TRBD2. V dropped 4 bases and J dropped 5; count of bases not matched to a gene: 8. The CDR3 is 15 amino acids. Germline values: CDR1 ENHRY, CDR2 SYGVKD.

The chain recombines TRBV7-6 with TRBJ2-3; maybe TRBD2 (5 bases). This CDR3 spans 17 amino acids. Looked up from germline, CDR1 is SGHVS and CDR2 is FNYEAQ. Trimming pared 2 bases from V and 6 bases from J, leaving 21 bases between. The CDR3 reads CASSLNRAEADADTQYF. The CDR3 nucleotides are TGTGCCAGCAGCTTAAATCGTGCGGAGGCTGATGCGGATACGCAGTATTTT.

The chain recombines TRBV5-4 with TRBJ1-1, with TRBD1 as a possible D gene (6 bases). Germline loops: CDR1 SGHNT, CDR2 YYREEE (reference sequence). Trimming pared 3 bases from V and 1 base from J, leaving 13 bases between. The CDR3 is 15 amino acids. The CDR3 loop is CASSSDGQQNTEAFF. DNA of the CDR3: TGTGCCAGCAGCTCAGACGGACAGCAGAACACTGAAGCTTTCTTT. Variable domain in full (rest from reference TRBV5-4 and TRBJ1-1): ETGVTQSPTHLIKTRGQQVTLRCSSQSGHNTVSWYQQALGQGPQFIFQYYREEENGRGNFPPRFSGLQFPNYSSELNVNALELDDSALYLCASSSDGQQNTEAFFGQGTRLTVV.

The chain couples TRBV7-2 to TRBJ2-7; 8 bases line up with TRBD1. The ends lost 1 base at V and 3 bases at J; junction bases unmatched: 11. This CDR3 spans 17 amino acids. The germline V gene encodes CDR1 SGHTA and CDR2 FQGNSA. CDR3 sequence: CASSLGRTGYENYEQYF. CDR3 coding DNA: TGTGCCAGCAGCTTAGGGCGGACAGGGTATGAGAACTACGAGCAGTACTTC.

This chain connects TRBV7-2 to TRBJ2-1, with 9 bases that match TRBD1. V lost 5 bases, J lost 4 bases, and 18 bases stayed unmatched. The CDR3 consists of 19 residues. CDR1 is SGHTA, CDR2 FQGNSA, per germline. CDR3 bases: TGTGCCAGCAGCCGACCCCTCCTGAACCGGGACAGGGAGTACAATGAGCAGTTCTTC. This sequence encodes CASSRPLLNRDREYNEQFF.

The chain is built from TRBV5-6 and TRBJ1-1; TRBD1 might be the D (5 bases). This CDR3 region has 13 residues. V was clipped by 4 bases and J by 7 bases, with 14 bases between them. Germline V gene data show CDR1 as SGHDT and CDR2 as YYEEEE. CDR3 coding DNA: TGTGCCAGCAGCACTCCGGGACTCCTTGAAGCTTTCTTT. Encoded protein: CASSTPGLLEAFF. The full variable domain, in which reference TRBV5-6 and TRBJ1-1 provide the parts outside the CDR3, is DAGVTQSPTHLIKTRGQQVTLRCSPKSGHDTVSWYQQALGQGPQFIFQYYEEEERQRGNFPDRFSGHQFPNYSSELNVNALLLGDSALYLCASSTPGLLEAFFGQGTRLTVV.

The chain carries TRBV7-6 and TRBJ2-7; 8 nucleotides match TRBD1. The CDR3 is 16 amino acids. In germline, CDR1 is SGHVS, CDR2 FNYEAQ. The trim removed 5 bases at V and 0 bases at J, leaving 9 bases unmatched. The CDR3 region has the DNA TGTGCCAGCAGCCCCGGGGAGGACAGGGCCTCCTACGAGCAGTACTTC. It is translated as CASSPGEDRASYEQYF.

The chain couples TRBV7-2 to TRBJ2-7, with 9 bases lining up with TRBD1. The CDR3 sequence is 17 residues long. Germline trimming cut 5 bases from V and 4 bases from J; bases unmatched to any gene: 15. Germline CDR1 reads SGHTA; CDR2 reads FQGNSA. The CDR3 sequence is CASSLPGQGLTSYEQYF. The CDR3 bases are TGTGCCAGCAGCCTTCCGGGACAGGGTCTCACTTCATACGAGCAGTACTTC. Supplemented by reference TRBV7-2 and TRBJ2-7, the full variable domain reads GAGVSQSPSNKVTEKGKDVELRCDPISGHTALYWYRQSLGQGLEFLIYFQGNSAPDKSGLPSDRFSAERTGGSVSTLTIQRTQQEDSAVYLCASSLPGQGLTSYEQYFGPGTRLTVT.

This clone occurred once. The chain joins TRBV10-2 to TRBJ2-7, with TRBD2 matching 8 bases. Germline V gene sequence: CDR1 WSHSY, CDR2 SAAADI. V gave up 4 bases and J gave up 3 bases; unmatched junction bases: 11. The CDR3 covers 16 residues. CDR3 DNA sequence: TGCGCCAGCAGTGCCCTAGCGGGCTACCCCCACTACGAGCAGTACTTC. Translating gives CASSALAGYPHYEQYF.

This clone is a singleton in its sample. J is TRBJ1-1 and V is TRBV6-5; D is ambiguous. Trimming took 6 bases from V and 1 from J, leaving 9 bases between them. The CDR3 is 13 amino acids. The germline CDR1 and CDR2 sequences are MNHEY and SVGAGI. CDR3 loop: CASSRRGNTEAFF. CDR3 bases: TGTGCCAGCAGCCGACGAGGGAACACTGAAGCTTTCTTT.

This clone was seen more than once but under ten times. V is TRBV5-4 and J is TRBJ1-1, with 9 bases aligning to TRBD1. V lost 4 bases and J lost 3; bases outside the gene matches: 7. Looked up from germline, CDR1 is SGHNT and CDR2 is YYREEE (reference sequence). The length of the CDR3 is 15 residues. The CDR3 sequence: CASSVTGGLDTEAFF. CDR3 DNA: TGTGCCAGCAGCGTAACAGGGGGCTTGGACACTGAAGCTTTCTTT.

The J gene is TRBJ2-7, the V gene TRBV5-4; 8 nucleotides agree with TRBD1. Germline V CDR1 and CDR2: SGHNT, YYREEE (reference sequence). V trimming: 4 bases; J trimming: 1 base; junction bases outside the gene matches: 13. This CDR3 has 17 amino acids. The CDR3 spells CASSPVGTGGESYEQYF. The CDR3 bases are TGTGCCAGCAGCCCAGTGGGAACAGGGGGTGAGTCCTACGAGCAGTACTTC.

The chain is built from TRBV27 and TRBJ1-1; 7 bases match TRBD1. There are 15 residues in the CDR3. Germline V lookup: CDR1 MNHEY, CDR2 SMNVEV (reference sequence). The V segment lost 6 bases and the J segment 2 bases; nucleotides outside the gene matches: 9. In DNA, the CDR3 is TGTGCCAGCAGCCGACTACAGGGGACTAACACTGAAGCTTTCTTT. This gives the protein CASSRLQGTNTEAFF.

This clone has a handful of counts. The J gene is TRBJ2-7, the V gene TRBV11-2; 7 positions agree with TRBD1. V was pared by 5 bases and J by 0 bases, with 7 bases of the junction left unmatched. The germline V gene has CDR1 SGHAT and CDR2 FQNNGV. CDR3 size: 15 residues. The CDR3 bases are TGTGCCAGCAGCCCGAATGACAGGGACTCCTACGAGCAGTACTTC. It encodes CASSPNDRDSYEQYF.